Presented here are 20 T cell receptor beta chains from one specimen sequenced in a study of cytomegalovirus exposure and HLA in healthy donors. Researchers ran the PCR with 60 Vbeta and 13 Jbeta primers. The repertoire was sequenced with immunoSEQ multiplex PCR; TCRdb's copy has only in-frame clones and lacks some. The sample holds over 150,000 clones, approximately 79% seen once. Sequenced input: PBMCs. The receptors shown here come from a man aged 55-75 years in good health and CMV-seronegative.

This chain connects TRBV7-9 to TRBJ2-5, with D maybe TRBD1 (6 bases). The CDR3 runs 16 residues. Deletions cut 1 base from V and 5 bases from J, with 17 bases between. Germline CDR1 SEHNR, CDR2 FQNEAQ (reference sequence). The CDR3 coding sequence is TGTGCCAGCAGCTTAGAGGCAGGGGTTTTAAGGGAGACCCAGTACTTC. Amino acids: CASSLEAGVLRETQYF.

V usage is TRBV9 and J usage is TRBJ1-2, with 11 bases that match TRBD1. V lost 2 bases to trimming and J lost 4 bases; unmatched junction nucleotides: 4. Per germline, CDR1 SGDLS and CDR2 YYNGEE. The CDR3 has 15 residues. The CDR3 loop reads CASSVGQGAGYGYTF. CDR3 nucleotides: TGTGCCAGCAGCGTCGGACAGGGGGCGGGCTATGGCTACACCTTC.

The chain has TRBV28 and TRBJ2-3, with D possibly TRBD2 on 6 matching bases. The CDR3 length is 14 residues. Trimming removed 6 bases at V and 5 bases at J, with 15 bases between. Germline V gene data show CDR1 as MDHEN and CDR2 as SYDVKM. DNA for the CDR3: TGTGCCAGCAGCTCAGGATTCGGGGGAGATACGCAGTATTTT. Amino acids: CASSSGFGGDTQYF.

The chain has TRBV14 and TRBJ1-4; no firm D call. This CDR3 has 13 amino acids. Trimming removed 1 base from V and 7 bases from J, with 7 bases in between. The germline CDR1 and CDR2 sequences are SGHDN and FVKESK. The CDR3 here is CASSQGAAEKLFF. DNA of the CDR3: TGTGCCAGCAGCCAAGGGGCAGCTGAAAAACTGTTTTTT.

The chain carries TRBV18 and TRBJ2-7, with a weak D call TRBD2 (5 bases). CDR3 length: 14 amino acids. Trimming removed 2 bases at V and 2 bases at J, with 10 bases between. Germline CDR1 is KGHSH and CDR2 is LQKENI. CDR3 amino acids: CASSPAGTPYEQYF. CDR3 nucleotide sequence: TGTGCCAGCTCACCAGCGGGTACTCCCTACGAGCAGTACTTC.

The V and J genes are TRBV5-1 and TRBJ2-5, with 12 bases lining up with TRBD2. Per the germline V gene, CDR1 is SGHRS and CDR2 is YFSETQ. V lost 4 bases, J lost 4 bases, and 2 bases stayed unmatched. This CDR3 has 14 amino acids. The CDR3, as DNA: TGCGCCAGCAGCAAGGGACTAGCGGGAGAGACCCAGTACTTC. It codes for CASSKGLAGETQYF. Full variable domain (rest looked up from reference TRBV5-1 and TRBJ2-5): KAGVTQTPRYLIKTRGQQVTLSCSPISGHRSVSWYQQTPGQGLQFLFEYFSETQRNKGNFPGRFSGRQFSNSRSEMNVSTLELGDSALYLCASSKGLAGETQYFGPGTRLLVL.

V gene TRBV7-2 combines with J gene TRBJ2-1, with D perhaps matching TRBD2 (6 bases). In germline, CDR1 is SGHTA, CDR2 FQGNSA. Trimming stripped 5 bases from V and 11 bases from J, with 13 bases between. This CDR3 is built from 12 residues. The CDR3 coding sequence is TGTGCCAGCAGCCCGGAGGGAGATCAGCAGTTCTTC. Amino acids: CASSPEGDQQFF.

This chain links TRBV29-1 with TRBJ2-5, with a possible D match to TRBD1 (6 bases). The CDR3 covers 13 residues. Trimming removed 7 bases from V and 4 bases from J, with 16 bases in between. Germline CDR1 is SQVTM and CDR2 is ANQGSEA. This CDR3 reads CSAGQRGRETQYF. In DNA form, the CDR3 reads TGCAGCGCTGGACAGCGAGGGCGAGAGACCCAGTACTTC.

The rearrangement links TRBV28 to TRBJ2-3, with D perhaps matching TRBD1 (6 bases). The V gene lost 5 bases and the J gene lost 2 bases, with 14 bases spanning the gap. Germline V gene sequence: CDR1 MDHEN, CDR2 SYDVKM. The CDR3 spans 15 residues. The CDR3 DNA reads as TGTGCCAGCAGTGACTCCGGGACACACACAGATACGCAGTATTTT. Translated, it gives CASSDSGTHTDTQYF. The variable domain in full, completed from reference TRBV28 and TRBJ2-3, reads DVKVTQSSRYLVKRTGEKVFLECVQDMDHENMFWYRQDPGLGLRLIYFSYDVKMKEKGDIPEGYSVSREKKERFSLILESASTNQTSMYLCASSDSGTHTDTQYFGPGTRLTVL.

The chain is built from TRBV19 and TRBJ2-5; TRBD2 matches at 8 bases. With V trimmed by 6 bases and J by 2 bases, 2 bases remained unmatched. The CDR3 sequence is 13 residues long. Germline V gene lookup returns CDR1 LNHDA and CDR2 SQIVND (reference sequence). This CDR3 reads CASRGLDQETQYF. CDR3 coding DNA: TGTGCCAGTAGGGGACTAGATCAAGAGACCCAGTACTTC.

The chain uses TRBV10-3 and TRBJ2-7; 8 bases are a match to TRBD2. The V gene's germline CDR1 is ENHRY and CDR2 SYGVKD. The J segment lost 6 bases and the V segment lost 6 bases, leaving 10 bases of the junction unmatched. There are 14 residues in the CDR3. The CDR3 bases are TGTGCCATCAGCCCTGTTTTAGCGGGAAGCGAGCAGTACTTC. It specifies CAISPVLAGSEQYF.

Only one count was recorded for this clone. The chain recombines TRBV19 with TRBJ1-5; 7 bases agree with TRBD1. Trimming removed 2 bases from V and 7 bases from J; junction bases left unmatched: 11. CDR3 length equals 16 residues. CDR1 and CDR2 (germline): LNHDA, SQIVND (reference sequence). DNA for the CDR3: TGTGCCAGTAGTATATCTGTGCGGCAGGGGGAACAGCCCCAGCATTTT. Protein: CASSISVRQGEQPQHF.

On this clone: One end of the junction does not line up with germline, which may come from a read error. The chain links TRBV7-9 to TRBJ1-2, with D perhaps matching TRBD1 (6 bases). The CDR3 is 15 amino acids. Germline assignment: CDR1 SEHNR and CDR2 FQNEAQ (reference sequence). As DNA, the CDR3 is TGTTCCAGCAGCTTTAACACCCAGGGGATCTATGGCTACACCTTC. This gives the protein CSSSFNTQGIYGYTF.

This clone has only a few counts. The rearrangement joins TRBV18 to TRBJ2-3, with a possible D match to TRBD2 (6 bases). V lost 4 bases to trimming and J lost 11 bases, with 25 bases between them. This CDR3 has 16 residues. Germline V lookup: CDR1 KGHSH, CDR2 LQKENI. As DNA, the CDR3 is TGTGCCAGCTCACTAAATAGCGGTGCTTCCTCCGATGGGCAGTATTTT. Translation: CASSLNSGASSDGQYF.

CDR3 nucleotide sequence: TGTGCCAGCAGCCCCAGCGGGGGGGCATCCTACGAGCAGTACTTC. It codes for CASSPSGGASYEQYF. The chain couples TRBV7-2 to TRBJ2-7; 10 bases are shared with TRBD2. After removal of 5 bases from V and 1 base from J, the junction contained 5 bases not matched to a gene. CDR3 length: 15 amino acids. Per the germline V gene, CDR1 is SGHTA and CDR2 is FQGNSA. Looking up the rest from reference TRBV7-2 and TRBJ2-7 gives the full variable domain: GAGVSQSPSNKVTEKGKDVELRCDPISGHTALYWYRQSLGQGLEFLIYFQGNSAPDKSGLPSDRFSAERTGGSVSTLTIQRTQQEDSAVYLCASSPSGGASYEQYFGPGTRLTVT.

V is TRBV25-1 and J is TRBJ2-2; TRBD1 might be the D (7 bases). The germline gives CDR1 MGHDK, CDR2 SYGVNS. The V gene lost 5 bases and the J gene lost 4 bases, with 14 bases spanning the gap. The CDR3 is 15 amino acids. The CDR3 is CASSLLQGGTGELFF. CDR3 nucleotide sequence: TGTGCCAGCAGTCTTCTTCAGGGGGGCACCGGGGAGCTGTTTTTT. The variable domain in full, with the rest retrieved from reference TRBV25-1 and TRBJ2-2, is EADIYQTPRYLVIGTGKKITLECSQTMGHDKMYWYQQDPGMELHLIHYSYGVNSTEKGDLSSESTVSRIRTEHFPLTLESARPSHTSQYLCASSLLQGGTGELFFGEGSRLTVL.

Written as DNA, the CDR3 is TGTGCCAGCTCACCACCGACGGGAGGACGCGCTGAAGCTTTCTTT. Protein product: CASSPPTGGRAEAFF. The chain uses TRBV18 and TRBJ1-1, with D hard to call. Trimming took off 0 bases at V and 6 bases at J, with 14 bases between the two ends. This CDR3 spans 15 amino acids. CDR1 is KGHSH and CDR2 is LQKENI in the germline V gene.

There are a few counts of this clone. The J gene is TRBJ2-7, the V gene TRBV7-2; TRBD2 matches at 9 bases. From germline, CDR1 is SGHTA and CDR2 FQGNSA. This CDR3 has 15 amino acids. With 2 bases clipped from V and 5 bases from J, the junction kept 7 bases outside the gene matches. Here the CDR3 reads CASSLFAGGINEQYF. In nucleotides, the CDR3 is TGTGCCAGCAGCTTATTTGCGGGAGGGATCAACGAGCAGTACTTC.

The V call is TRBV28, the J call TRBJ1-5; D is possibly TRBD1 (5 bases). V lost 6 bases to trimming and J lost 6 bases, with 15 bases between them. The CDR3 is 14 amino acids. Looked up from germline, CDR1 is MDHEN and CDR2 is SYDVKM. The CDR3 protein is CASSAALGGQPQHF. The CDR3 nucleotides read TGTGCCAGCAGCGCCGCCCTGGGGGGTCAGCCCCAGCATTTT.

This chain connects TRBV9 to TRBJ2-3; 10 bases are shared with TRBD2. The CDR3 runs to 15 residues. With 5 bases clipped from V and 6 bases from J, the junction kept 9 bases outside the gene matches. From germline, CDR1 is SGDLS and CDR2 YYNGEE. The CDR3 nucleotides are TGTGCCAGCAGTGATCTTAGCGGGGGGTGGGATACGCAGTATTTT. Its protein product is CASSDLSGGWDTQYF.